This is a list of T cell receptor beta chains from one sample in a study of TIL therapy for anti-PD-1-resistant metastatic lung cancer. Sequencing was performed with immunoSEQ multiplex PCR; in TCRdb, only in-frame clones are kept and a portion is missing. Of some 37,000 clones listed, around 67% are singletons. The sequences come from blood, collected at baseline. All receptors come from a person aged 25 to 80 with non-small cell lung cancer. CDR3s include the opening cysteine and the closing phenylalanine or tryptophan. A D gene is named only where the DNA matches it firmly. Clone size is shown for a subset of rows, as once, few, many or a class of expanded clone.

j_call | clone_size | d_call | v_call | cdr3_aa | cdr3_nt
TRBJ2-1 | - | - | TRBV6-5 | CASNAGPNEQFF | TGTGCCAGCAACGCCGGCCCCAATGAGCAGTTCTTC
TRBJ2-7 | - | TRBD2 | TRBV27 | CASRLSSGASYEQYF | TGTGCCAGCAGACTATCCAGCGGGGCTTCCTACGAGCAGTACTTC
TRBJ1-2 | - | - | TRBV4-3 | CASSQDGNYGYTF | TGCGCCAGCAGCCAGGACGGCAACTATGGCTACACCTTC
TRBJ2-3 | - | TRBD2 | TRBV28 | CASSYPLAGGVTDTQYF | TGTGCCAGCAGTTACCCCCTCGCGGGGGGGGTTACAGATACGCAGTATTTT
TRBJ1-6 | - | TRBD1 | TRBV30 | CARSYRGGSPLHF | TGTGCCCGGAGTTACAGGGGAGGGTCACCCCTCCACTTT
TRBJ2-5 | - | - | TRBV9 | CASSARTGQETQYF | TGTGCCAGCAGCGCCCGGACTGGTCAAGAGACCCAGTACTTC
TRBJ1-1 | - | TRBD1 | TRBV7-3 | CASSYQGADEAFF | TGTGCCAGCAGCTACCAGGGGGCTGATGAAGCTTTCTTT
TRBJ2-7 | few | TRBD2 | TRBV27 | CASSRAGVNEQYF | TGTGCCAGCTCCCGTGCGGGAGTGAACGAGCAGTACTTC
TRBJ1-1 | - | - | TRBV14 | CASSQAGATEAFF | TGTGCCAGCAGCCAAGCTGGTGCCACTGAAGCTTTCTTT
TRBJ1-1 | - | - | TRBV19 | CASIGLNTEAFF | TGTGCCAGTATAGGGTTGAACACTGAAGCTTTCTTT
TRBJ2-7 | - | TRBD1 | TRBV6-5 | CASSYPGTGNEQYF | TGTGCCAGCAGTTACCCCGGGACAGGGAACGAGCAGTACTTC
TRBJ1-4 | - | - | TRBV5-6 | CASSLPGRGEKLFF | TGTGCCAGCAGCTTGCCAGGGAGGGGTGAAAAACTGTTTTTT
TRBJ2-5 | - | - | TRBV5-4 | CASSFPSREETQYF | TGTGCCAGCAGCTTCCCTAGCAGAGAAGAGACCCAGTACTTC
TRBJ2-5 | - | TRBD1 | TRBV9 | CASSVGDREKETQYF | TGTGCCAGCAGCGTAGGGGACAGGGAGAAAGAGACCCAGTACTTC
TRBJ1-6 | few | TRBD1 | TRBV13 | CASSFGQGLNSPLHF | TGTGCCAGCAGCTTCGGACAGGGGCTGAATTCACCCCTCCACTTT
TRBJ1-5 | - | - | TRBV7-8 | CASSLFARTNQPQHF | TGTGCCAGCAGCTTATTTGCCAGGACCAATCAGCCCCAGCATTTT
TRBJ2-1 | - | TRBD2 | TRBV10-3 | CAISGSGGVAGGYNEQFF | TGTGCCATCAGTGGGAGCGGTGGGGTAGCGGGAGGATACAATGAGCAGTTCTTC
TRBJ1-2 | - | - | TRBV28 | CASSLRAYGYTF | TGTGCCAGCAGCCTACGGGCCTATGGCTACACCTTC
TRBJ2-1 | few | - | TRBV7-3 | CASSLMTGNEQFF | TGTGCCAGCAGCTTAATGACCGGCAATGAGCAGTTCTTC
TRBJ1-5 | few | - | TRBV2 | CASSRELNQPQHF | TGTGCCAGCAGTCGTGAATTGAATCAGCCCCAGCATTTT
TRBJ2-1 | - | - | TRBV28 | CAGGGAAYNEQFF | TGTGCCGGAGGGGGAGCGGCCTACAATGAGCAGTTCTTC
TRBJ1-4 | few | - | TRBV28 | CASSVTNEKLFF | TGTGCCAGCAGTGTAACTAATGAAAAACTGTTTTTT
TRBJ2-2 | - | - | TRBV7-6 | CASSLVSGNTGELFF | TGTGCCAGCAGCTTAGTGAGCGGGAACACCGGGGAGCTGTTTTTT
TRBJ2-7 | - | TRBD1 | TRBV7-2 | CASSRTQGARQYF | TGTGCCAGCAGCAGAACTCAGGGGGCGCGGCAGTACTTC
TRBJ2-7 | - | - | TRBV28 | CASSLNPQGGLGEQYF | TGTGCCAGCAGTTTAAATCCACAGGGCGGGTTAGGCGAGCAGTACTTC
TRBJ1-5 | few | - | TRBV19 | CASRVFGQPQHF | TGTGCCTCCCGAGTCTTCGGACAGCCCCAGCATTTT
TRBJ2-3 | once | TRBD1 | TRBV2 | CASSGDRGPTDTQYF | TGTGCCAGCAGTGGGGACAGGGGGCCCACAGATACGCAGTATTTT
TRBJ1-1 | - | - | TRBV4-1 | CASSPTQRGPHTEAFF | TGCGCCAGCAGCCCCACCCAAAGGGGCCCCCACACTGAAGCTTTCTTT
TRBJ2-5 | - | - | TRBV10-3 | CAISGAGETQYF | TGTGCCATCAGTGGGGCAGGGGAGACCCAGTACTTC
TRBJ1-6 | - | TRBD1 | TRBV19 | CASSSTGVVNSPLHF | TGTGCCAGTAGTAGCACAGGGGTGGTTAATTCACCCCTCCACTTT
TRBJ2-3 | - | TRBD1 | TRBV10-3 | CAISKGQGGPTDTQYF | TGTGCCATCAGTAAAGGACAGGGTGGACCAACAGATACGCAGTATTTT